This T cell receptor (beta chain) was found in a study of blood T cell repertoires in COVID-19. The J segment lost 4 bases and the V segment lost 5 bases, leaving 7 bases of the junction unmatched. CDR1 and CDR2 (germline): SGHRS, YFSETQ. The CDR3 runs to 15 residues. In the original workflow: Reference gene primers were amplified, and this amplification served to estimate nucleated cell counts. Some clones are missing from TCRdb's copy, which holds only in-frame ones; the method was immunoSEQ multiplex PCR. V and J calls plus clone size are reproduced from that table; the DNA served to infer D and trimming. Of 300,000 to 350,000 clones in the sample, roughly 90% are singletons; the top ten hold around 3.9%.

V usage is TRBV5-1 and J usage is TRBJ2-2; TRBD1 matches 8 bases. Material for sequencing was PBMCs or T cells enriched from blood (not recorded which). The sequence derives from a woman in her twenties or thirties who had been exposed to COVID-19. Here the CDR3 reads CASRTGTGATGELFF. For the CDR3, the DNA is TGCGCCAGCAGGACCGGGACAGGAGCCACCGGGGAGCTGTTTTTT.